These 18 T cell receptor beta chains were all obtained from the same sample, sequenced in a study of shared clonotypes between healthy human individuals. The repertoire was sequenced with immunoSEQ multiplex PCR; TCRdb's copy has only in-frame clones and lacks some. The sample has about 380,000 clones; 90% to 98% are singletons. Specimen: memory CD8+ T cells sorted from blood. Subset described: CD45RO+ cells pooled with CCR7-negative TemRA cells. These receptors all stem from a man aged 25-45 years in good health.

The rearrangement joins TRBV7-6 to TRBJ1-2; 9 bases are shared with TRBD1. Germline V lookup: CDR1 SGHVS, CDR2 FNYEAQ. The CDR3 length is 12 residues. With V trimmed by 5 bases and J by 13 bases, 8 bases remained unmatched. Written as DNA, the CDR3 is TGTGCCAGCAGCCAAGCCGGGACAGGGTTCACCTTC. Encoded protein: CASSQAGTGFTF.

The V gene is TRBV5-1, the J gene TRBJ2-2; 14 bases are shared with TRBD2. Looked up from germline, CDR1 is SGHRS and CDR2 is YFSETQ. The CDR3 totals 17 residues. The trim removed 4 bases at V and 1 base at J, leaving 3 bases unmatched. In DNA, the CDR3 is TGCGCCAGCAGCCTGGGACTAGCGGGGGAGAACACCGGGGAGCTGTTTTTT. Protein: CASSLGLAGENTGELFF.

The table lists this clone with a count of one. The gene calls are TRBV9 and TRBJ2-7; 11 bases match TRBD2. CDR1 SGDLS and CDR2 YYNGEE come from the germline V gene. The CDR3 covers 14 residues. V was pared by 1 base and J by 6 bases, with 3 bases of the junction left unmatched. DNA for the CDR3: TGTGCCAGCAGCGTACTAGCGGGAGGAGGCGAGCAGTACTTC. Its protein is CASSVLAGGGEQYF. Based on the CDR3 plus reference TRBV9 and TRBJ2-7, the full variable domain is DSGVTQTPKHLITATGQRVTLRCSPRSGDLSVYWYQQSLDQGLQFLIQYYNGEERAKGNILERFSAQQFPDLHSELNLSSLELGDSALYFCASSVLAGGGEQYFGPGTRLTVT.

The CDR3: CASSALAGGYNEQFF. In nucleotides, the CDR3 is TGTGCCAGCAGCGCCCTAGCGGGAGGGTACAATGAGCAGTTCTTC. V is TRBV9 and J is TRBJ2-1, with 12 bases identical to TRBD2. The CDR3 has 15 amino acids. Germline V gene lookup returns CDR1 SGDLS and CDR2 YYNGEE. Germline trimming cut 3 bases from V and 4 bases from J; bases unmatched to any gene: 2.

This chain uses TRBV19 with TRBJ1-5, with D possibly TRBD1 on 5 matching bases. The CDR3 contains 15 residues. Germline loops: CDR1 LNHDA, CDR2 SQIVND (reference sequence). The V end was cut by 7 bases, the J end by 5 bases, with 18 bases between. The CDR3 coding sequence is TGTGCCAGTATACGATGGGGGAAATGTCATCAGCCCCAGCATTTT. Its protein is CASIRWGKCHQPQHF.

This clone was recorded once. In DNA, the CDR3 is TGTGCCAGCAGGCCTACTAGCGGGAGCTTTTTCAATGAGCAGTTCTTC. It encodes CASRPTSGSFFNEQFF. This chain connects TRBV27 to TRBJ2-1; 11 positions agree with TRBD2. Germline CDR1 reads MNHEY; CDR2 reads SMNVEV (reference sequence). The CDR3 totals 16 residues. Trimming removed 6 bases from V and 6 bases from J; junction bases left unmatched: 10.

The chain employs TRBV29-1 and TRBJ2-3, with D hard to call. V gave up 4 bases and J gave up 0 bases, with 2 bases separating them. There are 11 residues in the CDR3. Germline V gene sequence: CDR1 SQVTM, CDR2 ANQGSEA. The CDR3 spells CSVASTDTQYF. Written as DNA, the CDR3 is TGCAGCGTTGCTAGCACAGATACGCAGTATTTT.

The chain joins TRBV27 to TRBJ1-5; D is uncertain. CDR3 length: 13 amino acids. Trimming left V 6 bases short and J 0 bases short, with 6 bases between. Germline-derived CDR1 and CDR2 are MNHEY and SMNVEV (reference sequence). This chain's CDR3 is CASSTYSNQPQHF. The CDR3 DNA reads TGTGCCAGCAGCACGTATAGCAATCAGCCCCAGCATTTT.

The rearrangement uses TRBV6-5 and TRBJ2-7; TRBD2 matches 11 bases. V lost 5 bases to trimming and J lost 0 bases; unmatched junction nucleotides: 0. This CDR3 region has 14 residues. Per the germline V gene, CDR1 is MNHEY and CDR2 is SVGAGI. The CDR3 is CASSGTSGSYEQYF. CDR3 in DNA: TGTGCCAGCAGTGGGACTAGCGGCTCCTACGAGCAGTACTTC.

V gene TRBV20-1 combines with J gene TRBJ2-3; D is perhaps TRBD1 (6 bases). The germline CDR1 and CDR2 sequences are DFQATT and SNEGSKA (reference sequence). The CDR3 totals 10 residues. With 6 bases removed from V and 7 bases from J, the gap between germline ends came to 8 bases. CDR3 protein: CSAGGYTQYF. CDR3 nucleotide sequence: TGCAGTGCAGGGGGTTATACGCAGTATTTT.

The V gene is TRBV28, the J gene TRBJ2-1; a weak D match, TRBD1 (6 bases). Germline CDR1 is MDHEN and CDR2 is SYDVKM. Deletions cut 6 bases from V and 0 bases from J, with 18 bases between. This CDR3 has 17 residues. The CDR3 is CASSRPDSYYSYNEQFF. In DNA form, the CDR3 reads TGTGCCAGCAGCCGCCCGGACAGCTATTACTCCTACAATGAGCAGTTCTTC.

V is TRBV7-9 and J is TRBJ2-1, with unresolved D. Trimming shortened V by 5 bases and J by 5 bases, and 7 bases separated the two germline ends. The CDR3 is made up of 12 amino acids. Germline CDR1 and CDR2: SEHNR and FQNEAQ (reference sequence). The chain's CDR3 is CASSPQNNEQFF. The CDR3 bases are TGTGCCAGCAGCCCACAAAACAATGAGCAGTTCTTC. Drawing the rest from reference TRBV7-9 and TRBJ2-1, the complete variable domain is DTGVSQNPRHKITKRGQNVTFRCDPISEHNRLYWYRQTLGQGPEFLTYFQNEAQLEKSRLLSDRFSAERPKGSFSTLEIQRTEQGDSAMYLCASSPQNNEQFFGPGTRLTVL.

The chain joins TRBV19 to TRBJ2-7; no clear D gene. The CDR3 is made up of 15 amino acids. Germline V gives CDR1 LNHDA, CDR2 SQIVND (reference sequence). V lost 0 bases to trimming and J lost 0 bases, with 9 bases between them. The CDR3 is CASSIDSVSSYEQYF. Written as DNA, the CDR3 is TGTGCCAGTAGTATAGACAGTGTCAGCTCCTACGAGCAGTACTTC.

J is TRBJ2-3 and V is TRBV27; D is unresolved. The CDR3 contains 17 residues. The V end was cut by 5 bases, the J end by 7 bases, with 25 bases between. CDR1 and CDR2 from the germline V gene are MNHEY and SMNVEV (reference sequence). CDR3 protein: CASSPLADLPPGYTQYF. The CDR3 DNA reads as TGTGCCAGCAGTCCCCTCGCGGACCTCCCACCCGGGTATACGCAGTATTTT.

V usage is TRBV27 and J usage is TRBJ1-2; 9 nucleotides match TRBD1. The CDR3 contains 14 residues. The trim removed 2 bases at V and 6 bases at J, leaving 4 bases unmatched. The germline CDR1 and CDR2 sequences are MNHEY and SMNVEV (reference sequence). CDR3: CASSLRQGVHGYTF. CDR3 nucleotide sequence: TGTGCCAGCAGTTTACGACAGGGGGTCCATGGCTACACCTTC.

CDR3: CASSFSGHTDTQYF. CDR3 coding DNA: TGCGCCAGCAGCTTTAGCGGCCACACAGATACGCAGTATTTT. The chain links TRBV5-1 to TRBJ2-3; tentatively, D is TRBD2 (6 bases). The CDR3 covers 14 residues. The V and J ends lost 2 bases and 2 bases respectively, with 9 bases between them. Germline V gene data show CDR1 as SGHRS and CDR2 as YFSETQ.

This clone was seen once. The chain is built from TRBV29-1 and TRBJ2-2; tentative D call: TRBD1 (5 bases). Trimming removed 4 bases from V and 0 bases from J, with 9 bases in between. Per germline, CDR1 SQVTM and CDR2 ANQGSEA. This CDR3 has 14 residues. CDR3 loop: CSVATAPNTGELFF. Written as DNA, the CDR3 is TGCAGCGTTGCGACAGCCCCGAACACCGGGGAGCTGTTTTTT.

The V gene is TRBV28, the J gene TRBJ2-6; D may be TRBD1 (6 bases). The CDR3 has 14 residues. The V gene lost 6 bases and the J gene lost 4 bases, with 10 bases spanning the gap. The V gene's germline CDR1 is MDHEN and CDR2 SYDVKM. The CDR3 DNA follows: TGTGCCAGCAGACAGGGAACCGGGGCCAACGTCCTGACTTTC. Encoded protein: CASRQGTGANVLTF.